Listed here are 20 T cell receptor beta chains from one sample, sequenced in a study of blood T cell repertoires in COVID-19. This table comes from immunoSEQ multiplex PCR, and its TCRdb copy is limited to in-frame clones, with some not included. The profile shows about 76,000 clones, over 75% of them singletons. Sequenced: peripheral blood. These receptors were collected from a man aged 45-65 years with COVID-19, enrolled during active disease.

This clone was counted a few times. The CDR3 bases are TGTGCCAGCAGTTTGCGGCTTTCACCCCTCCACTTT. This encodes CASSLRLSPLHF. V usage is TRBV28 and J usage is TRBJ1-6; no firm D call. There are 12 residues in the CDR3. The germline gives CDR1 MDHEN, CDR2 SYDVKM. The V end lost 3 bases, the J end lost 9 bases, and 6 bases lay between the germline ends.

The gene calls are TRBV9 and TRBJ2-1; D perhaps matches TRBD2 (5 bases). The V gene's germline CDR1 is SGDLS and CDR2 YYNGEE. Trimming left V 5 bases short and J 5 bases short, with 17 bases between. The CDR3 totals 15 residues. The CDR3 nucleotides are TGTGCCAGCAGGCCATCTTTCGGGATTGACAATGAGCAGTTCTTC. Protein product: CASRPSFGIDNEQFF.

The chain uses TRBV12-2 and TRBJ1-5. TRBV12-2 is labeled a pseudogene. This CDR3 is 16 amino acids long. For the CDR3, the DNA is TGTGCAAGTCGCTTAGATCGGGGAGGGCGGGGCCAGCCCCAGCATTTT. Translated, it gives CASRLDRGGRGQPQHF.

The CDR3 region has the DNA TGTGCCAGCAGTTTAGCGGGGGTCTACAATGAGCAGTTCTTC. Translated: CASSLAGVYNEQFF. The J gene is TRBJ2-1, the V gene TRBV27, with 7 nucleotides matching TRBD2. CDR3 size: 14 residues. Trimming took 2 bases from V and 3 from J; bases not matched to a gene: 1. CDR1 is MNHEY and CDR2 is SMNVEV in the germline V gene (reference sequence).

The J gene is TRBJ1-1, the V gene TRBV12-3 or TRBV12-4, with a weak D call TRBD1 (6 bases). CDR3 length: 13 amino acids. V lost 4 bases and J lost 1, with 7 bases in between. The CDR3 DNA is TGTGCCAGCAGTTCGACAGGGAACACTGAAGCTTTCTTT. It is translated as CASSSTGNTEAFF.

The J gene is TRBJ1-1, the V gene TRBV19, with TRBD1 identical over 10 bases. CDR1 and CDR2 (germline): LNHDA, SQIVND (reference sequence). This CDR3 spans 17 amino acids. The junction had 15 bases not matched to a gene; V was cut back by 6 bases and J by 5 bases. The CDR3: CASSLLDRGRGRTEAFF. As DNA, the CDR3 is TGTGCCAGTAGCCTACTCGACAGGGGGCGAGGGAGGACTGAAGCTTTCTTT. The full variable domain, with the rest looked up from reference TRBV19 and TRBJ1-1, is DGGITQSPKYLFRKEGQNVTLSCEQNLNHDAMYWYRQDPGQGLRLIYYSQIVNDFQKGDIAEGYSVSREKKESFPLTVTSAQKNPTAFYLCASSLLDRGRGRTEAFFGQGTRLTVV.

The CDR3 loop reads CATSRDASGRAGDTQYF. The CDR3 region has the DNA TGTGCCACCAGCAGGGACGCTAGCGGGAGGGCCGGAGATACGCAGTATTTT. This chain links TRBV15 with TRBJ2-3; 12 positions match TRBD2. CDR1 is LNHNV, CDR2 YYDKDF, per germline (reference sequence). Unmatched junction bases numbered 9, after V lost 3 bases and J lost 5 bases. The CDR3 totals 17 residues.

This clone appeared a single time. The chain carries TRBV3-1 (or the pseudogene TRBV3-2) and TRBJ2-1; 10 bases align to TRBD2. Germline lookup yields CDR1 LGHDT and CDR2 YNNKEL (reference sequence). This CDR3 has 16 amino acids. J was trimmed by 0 bases and V by 5 bases; bases with no gene match: 4. Written as DNA, the CDR3 is TGTGCCAGCAGCGCCAGCGGGAGGGGCTCCTACAATGAGCAGTTCTTC. The encoded protein is CASSASGRGSYNEQFF.

J is TRBJ2-5 and V is TRBV5-1, with D perhaps TRBD1 (6 bases). Deletions cut 4 bases from V and 5 bases from J, with 15 bases between. The CDR3 runs to 14 residues. The V gene's germline CDR1 is SGHRS and CDR2 YFSETQ. CDR3 protein: CASSERRGRETQYF. The CDR3 nucleotides read TGCGCCAGCAGCGAACGCAGGGGTCGTGAGACCCAGTACTTC.

J is TRBJ2-4 and V is TRBV6-1; D is uncertain. Germline CDR1 is MNHNS and CDR2 is SASEGT. The CDR3 sequence is 11 residues long. V was trimmed by 5 bases and J by 6 bases, leaving 5 bases between them. Written as DNA, the CDR3 is TGTGCCAGCAGTTCCCTAAACATTCAGTACTTC. This sequence encodes CASSSLNIQYF.

This clone came up a few times. This chain connects TRBV19 to TRBJ2-7; 9 positions agree with TRBD1. The V gene end was trimmed by 3 bases and the J gene end by 1 base; junction bases not matched to a gene: 4. Germline V lookup: CDR1 LNHDA, CDR2 SQIVND (reference sequence). This CDR3 has 15 residues. The CDR3 DNA is TGTGCCAGTAGTATCGGACAGGGGTTGTCCTACGAGCAGTACTTC. Its translation: CASSIGQGLSYEQYF.

This clone was counted a few times. The chain has TRBV4-1 and TRBJ2-7, with 7 bases aligning to TRBD2. The V segment lost 0 bases and the J segment 6 bases; nucleotides outside the gene matches: 11. Germline-derived CDR1 and CDR2 are MGHRA and YSYEKL. This CDR3 has 16 residues. CDR3: CASSQEGGSASGEQYF. The CDR3 DNA sequence: TGCGCCAGCAGCCAAGAGGGGGGGTCCGCCTCTGGCGAGCAGTACTTC.

This chain's CDR3 is CASSPQGANTEAFF. The CDR3 nucleotides are TGTGCCAGCTCACCACAGGGGGCGAACACTGAAGCTTTCTTT. This chain connects TRBV18 to TRBJ1-1; 7 bases agree with TRBD1. This CDR3 comprises 14 residues. J was trimmed by 1 base and V by 1 base; bases with no gene match: 0. Germline CDR1 KGHSH, CDR2 LQKENI.

The chain carries TRBV6-5 and TRBJ2-7; a possible D gene is TRBD2 (5 bases). V was cut by 7 bases and J by 3 bases, with 7 bases left in between. This CDR3 contains 11 residues. Germline V gene data show CDR1 as MNHEY and CDR2 as SVGAGI. CDR3 DNA: TGTGCCAGCAACCGGGGCTACGAGCAGTACTTC. Translating it yields CASNRGYEQYF.

V is TRBV7-2 and J is TRBJ2-5; 8 nucleotides line up with TRBD2. The germline CDR1 and CDR2 sequences are SGHTA and FQGNSA. The V and J ends lost 5 bases and 5 bases, in that order; junction bases with no gene match: 7. The CDR3 loop spans 14 amino acids. The CDR3 here is CASSARPGGETQYF. As DNA, the CDR3 is TGTGCCAGCAGCGCCCGACCGGGGGGGGAGACCCAGTACTTC.

The rearrangement links TRBV4-2 to TRBJ2-3, with 9 positions matching TRBD1. Unmatched junction bases numbered 7, after V lost 2 bases and J lost 1 base. Germline V gene data show CDR1 as LGHNA and CDR2 as YNFKEQ. The CDR3 length is 17 residues. CDR3 in amino acids: CASSQSSGQGGTDTQYF. The CDR3 region has the DNA TGTGCCAGCAGCCAAAGCTCGGGACAGGGAGGCACAGATACGCAGTATTTT.

The V call is TRBV7-2, the J call TRBJ1-6; D is ambiguous. Germline loops: CDR1 SGHTA, CDR2 FQGNSA. Trimming stripped 6 bases from V and 14 bases from J, with 17 bases between. CDR3 size: 13 residues. The CDR3, as DNA: TGTGCCAGCAGGGAGACTGACCTTCGGTCCCTCCACTTT. It yields the protein CASRETDLRSLHF.

This clone was observed a few times. Other DNA variants within this sample encode the same CDR3. The rearrangement joins TRBV2 to TRBJ1-4; weak D call: TRBD1 (5 bases). Trimming removed 6 bases at V and 0 bases at J, with 11 bases between. Germline CDR1 SNHLY, CDR2 FYNNEI. The CDR3 is 15 amino acids. The CDR3 spells CASRETGATNEKLFF. The CDR3 region has the DNA TGTGCCAGCAGGGAAACAGGAGCAACTAATGAAAAACTGTTTTTT.

V and J are TRBV7-2 and TRBJ1-1; 7 nucleotides agree with TRBD1. The J segment lost 2 bases and the V segment lost 5 bases, leaving 5 bases of the junction unmatched. The germline gives CDR1 SGHTA, CDR2 FQGNSA. The CDR3 has 14 amino acids. The CDR3, as DNA: TGTGCCAGCAGCAAAAGACAGGGAAACACTGAAGCTTTCTTT. This codes for CASSKRQGNTEAFF.

This chain uses TRBV9 with TRBJ2-7, with D maybe TRBD1 (6 bases). This CDR3 spans 13 amino acids. Trimming pared 4 bases from V and 4 bases from J, leaving 12 bases between. CDR1 and CDR2 (germline): SGDLS, YYNGEE. The CDR3 sequence is CASSIRDTYEQYF. In nucleotides, the CDR3 is TGTGCCAGCAGCATACGGGACACATACGAGCAGTACTTC.